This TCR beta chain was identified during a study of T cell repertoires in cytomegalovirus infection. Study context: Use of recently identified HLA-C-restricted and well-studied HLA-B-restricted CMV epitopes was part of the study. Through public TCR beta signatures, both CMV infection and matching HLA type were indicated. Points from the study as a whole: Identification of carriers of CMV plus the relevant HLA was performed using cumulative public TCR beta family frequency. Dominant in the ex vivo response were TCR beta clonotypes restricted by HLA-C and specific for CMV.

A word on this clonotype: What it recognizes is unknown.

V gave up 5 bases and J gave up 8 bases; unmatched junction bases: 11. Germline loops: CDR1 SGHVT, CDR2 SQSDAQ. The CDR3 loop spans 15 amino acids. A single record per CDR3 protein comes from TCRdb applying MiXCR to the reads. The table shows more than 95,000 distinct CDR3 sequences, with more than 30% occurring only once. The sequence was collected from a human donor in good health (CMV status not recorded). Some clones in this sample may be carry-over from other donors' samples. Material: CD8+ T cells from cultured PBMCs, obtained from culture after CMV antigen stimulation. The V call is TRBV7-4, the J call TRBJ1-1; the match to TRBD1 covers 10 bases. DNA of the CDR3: TGTGCCAGCAGCCCAGGGACAGGGGTAACGGCAGAAGCTTTCTTT. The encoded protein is CASSPGTGVTAEAFF.